A single sample is the source of the 26 T cell receptor beta chains below, sequenced in a study of T cells after yellow fever vaccination. TCRdb reprocessed the 5' RACE reads with MiXCR, giving one entry per CDR3 protein. The sample yields approximately 510,000 distinct CDR3 sequences, 21% seen once. Specimen: PBMCs, collected around 3 weeks after the first yellow fever vaccination. These receptors were taken from a man between 18 and 35 years old who received the YFV17D yellow fever vaccine.

The rearrangement links TRBV11-2 to TRBJ2-5; D may be TRBD1 (6 bases). CDR1 and CDR2 from the germline V gene are SGHAT and FQNNGV. CDR3 size: 18 residues. Deletions cut 0 bases from V and 3 bases from J, with 20 bases between. The CDR3 protein is CASSLEPGTQGGEETQYF. The DNA for the CDR3 is TGTGCCAGCAGCTTAGAGCCTGGGACACAAGGAGGTGAAGAGACCCAGTACTTC.

The genes are TRBV12-3 or TRBV12-4 and TRBJ2-5, with 14 positions matching TRBD2. V was pared by 7 bases and J by 5 bases, with 15 bases of the junction left unmatched. There are 18 residues in the CDR3. Here the CDR3 DNA reads TGTGCCAGCACCAAATGGCGACTAGCGGGGGGGCCCAATGAGACCCAGTACTTC. Translated: CASTKWRLAGGPNETQYF.

Comments on this clonotype: A read error may account for a junction end that differs from germline. V is TRBV7-2 and J is TRBJ1-1, with 8 bases identical to TRBD1. Germline values: CDR1 SGHTA, CDR2 FQGNSA. The CDR3 sequence is 12 residues long. The CDR3 region has the DNA TGTGCCAGCAGTTTAACCGGGACAGGTCGTCAATTT. Its protein product is CASSLTGTGRQF.

This clonotype has ten or more counts. The V call is TRBV20-1, the J call TRBJ2-5; no clear D. The CDR3 runs to 10 residues. Germline V gene lookup returns CDR1 DFQATT and CDR2 SNEGSKA (reference sequence). Trimming cost V 6 bases and J 2 bases, with 4 bases left between them. This CDR3 is CSAGQETQYF. The CDR3 DNA sequence: TGCAGTGCCGGACAAGAGACCCAGTACTTC.

The table lists this clonotype with a few counts. V is TRBV5-1 and J is TRBJ2-2; unclear D gene. The germline CDR1 and CDR2 sequences are SGHRS and YFSETQ. The CDR3 is 13 amino acids. Trimming removed 0 bases from V and 6 bases from J, with 6 bases in between. The CDR3 DNA is TGCGCCAGCAGCTTGGACCCCTCCGGGGAGCTGTTTTTT. Protein product: CASSLDPSGELFF.

This clonotype was observed a handful of times. V usage is TRBV7-2 and J usage is TRBJ1-2; no clear D gene. The length of the CDR3 is 10 residues. The V end lost 8 bases, the J end lost 8 bases, and 9 bases lay between the germline ends. From germline, CDR1 is SGHTA and CDR2 FQGNSA. In DNA form, the CDR3 reads TGTGCCAGCGGGCGCGACGGCTACACCTTC. Translation gives CASGRDGYTF.

The rearrangement joins TRBV7-2 to TRBJ2-3; 10 positions match TRBD2. The V gene end was trimmed by 2 bases and the J gene end by 5 bases; junction bases not matched to a gene: 7. CDR1 SGHTA and CDR2 FQGNSA come from the germline V gene. The CDR3 is 16 amino acids. CDR3 sequence reads: CASSLSSGGARDTQYF. Here the CDR3 DNA reads TGTGCCAGCAGCTTATCCAGCGGGGGGGCGAGAGATACGCAGTATTTT. Variable domain in full (rest from reference TRBV7-2 and TRBJ2-3): GAGVSQSPSNKVTEKGKDVELRCDPISGHTALYWYRQSLGQGLEFLIYFQGNSAPDKSGLPSDRFSAERTGGSVSTLTIQRTQQEDSAVYLCASSLSSGGARDTQYFGPGTRLTVL.

This clonotype turned up a few times. The rearrangement joins TRBV9 to TRBJ1-1; TRBD1 matches 9 bases. The germline V gene encodes CDR1 SGDLS and CDR2 YYNGEE. CDR3 size: 16 residues. With 0 bases clipped from V and 3 bases from J, the junction kept 6 bases outside the gene matches. Written as DNA, the CDR3 is TGTGCCAGCAGCGTAGTCCCGGGACAGGGACACACTGAAGCTTTCTTT. Translation gives CASSVVPGQGHTEAFF.

The table lists this clonotype with a few counts. The chain is built from TRBV7-9 and TRBJ2-7; 7 bases agree with TRBD1. CDR1 is SEHNR and CDR2 is FQNEAQ in the germline V gene (reference sequence). The CDR3 has 12 residues. The V segment lost 5 bases and the J segment 6 bases; nucleotides outside the gene matches: 4. The CDR3 coding sequence is TGTGCCAGCAGCCGCGACAGGGCCGAGCAGTACGTC. This sequence encodes CASSRDRAEQYV.

This chain uses TRBV4-1 with TRBJ2-5, with a possible D match to TRBD1 (7 bases). This CDR3 has 14 amino acids. Germline assignment: CDR1 MGHRA and CDR2 YSYEKL. V was cut by 0 bases and J by 7 bases, with 12 bases left in between. DNA for the CDR3: TGCGCCAGCAGCCAAGAGGAGGGGGCAAGGACCCAGTACTTC. Translated: CASSQEEGARTQYF.

This clonotype was counted between two and nine times. This chain connects TRBV4-1 to TRBJ2-3; 14 positions agree with TRBD2. The CDR3 spans 19 residues. The ends lost 4 bases at V and 1 base at J; junction bases unmatched: 10. Germline V gene sequence: CDR1 MGHRA, CDR2 YSYEKL. The CDR3 sequence: CASSLPPGLAGAGTDTQYF. CDR3 coding DNA: TGCGCCAGCAGCCTTCCACCGGGACTAGCGGGGGCCGGCACAGATACGCAGTATTTT.

This clonotype was counted a few times. The V gene is TRBV3-1, the J gene TRBJ1-6; unclear D gene. Germline CDR1 and CDR2: LGHDT and YNNKEL (reference sequence). This CDR3 has 12 residues. Trimming left V 7 bases short and J 9 bases short, with 10 bases between. CDR3 coding DNA: TGTGCCAGCACCCTACAGAGTTCACCCCTCCACTTT. It encodes CASTLQSSPLHF.

This clonotype was recorded a few times. The chain combines TRBV12-3 or TRBV12-4 with TRBJ1-2, with D possibly being TRBD1 (5 bases). The CDR3 length is 12 residues. The germline V and J ends were trimmed by 2 bases and 8 bases, with 9 bases remaining between them. CDR3 sequence: CASSLRGEGYTF. CDR3 DNA sequence: TGTGCCAGCAGTTTACGGGGGGAGGGCTACACCTTC.

A few counts support this clonotype. The V and J genes are TRBV2 and TRBJ1-2; possibly TRBD1 for D (6 bases). V was shortened by 2 bases and J by 8 bases, with 12 bases between the two germline ends. From germline, CDR1 is SNHLY and CDR2 FYNNEI. The length of the CDR3 is 13 residues. The CDR3 loop is CASSERGANGYTF. For the CDR3, the DNA is TGTGCCAGCAGTGAACGGGGGGCGAACGGCTACACCTTC.

The chain combines TRBV2 with TRBJ2-3; D may be TRBD2 (5 bases). With 10 bases removed from V and 0 bases from J, the gap between germline ends came to 11 bases. The CDR3 totals 13 residues. From germline, CDR1 is SNHLY and CDR2 FYNNEI. DNA of the CDR3: TGTGCCACCACCCGGGGTAGCACAGATACGCAGTATTTT. Residues: CATTRGSTDTQYF.

V and J are TRBV6-1 and TRBJ2-3, with TRBD1 as a possible D gene (6 bases). V shed 8 bases and J shed 4 bases, with 22 bases lying between them. Germline CDR1 is MNHNS and CDR2 is SASEGT. The CDR3 consists of 16 residues. The CDR3 spells CASLSGHRDSADTQYF. The CDR3 bases are TGTGCCAGCCTCAGTGGCCACAGGGATTCGGCAGATACGCAGTATTTT.

The chain employs TRBV5-1 and TRBJ2-3, with TRBD1 matching 8 bases. CDR3 length: 14 amino acids. Germline-derived CDR1 and CDR2 are SGHRS and YFSETQ. After removal of 5 bases from V and 1 base from J, the junction contained 3 bases not matched to a gene. This CDR3 reads CASRSTGGTDTQYF. In DNA, the CDR3 is TGCGCCAGCAGGTCGACAGGGGGCACAGATACGCAGTATTTT.

This clonotype was counted once. V gene TRBV7-2 combines with J gene TRBJ2-3; D is ambiguous. The germline CDR1 and CDR2 sequences are SGHTA and FQGNSA. V lost 5 bases, J lost 7 bases, and 10 bases lay in between. The CDR3 spans 12 residues. CDR3 residues: CASSIFKHTQYF. Here the CDR3 DNA reads TGTGCCAGCAGCATATTCAAGCATACGCAGTATTTT.

The table lists this clonotype with a few counts. The J gene is TRBJ2-1, the V gene TRBV7-2, with 7 bases identical to TRBD2. Germline loops: CDR1 SGHTA, CDR2 FQGNSA. This CDR3 region has 15 residues. V was clipped by 5 bases and J by 5 bases; unmatched bases: 9. The CDR3 reads CASSETGTTNNEQFF. The DNA of the CDR3 is TGTGCCAGCAGCGAAACCGGGACTACCAACAATGAGCAGTTCTTC.

The chain couples TRBV20-1 to TRBJ1-1; D uncertain. Trimming cost V 3 bases and J 1 base, with 9 bases left between them. Per germline, CDR1 DFQATT and CDR2 SNEGSKA (reference sequence). The CDR3 extends over 13 amino acids. The CDR3 here is CSASKDGNTEAFF. CDR3 DNA sequence: TGCAGTGCTAGTAAGGACGGGAACACTGAAGCTTTCTTT.

This clonotype has only a few counts. The V call is TRBV6-2 or TRBV6-3, the J call TRBJ1-5; no definite D call. Trimming left V 0 bases short and J 12 bases short, with 12 bases between. Looked up from germline, CDR1 is MNHEY and CDR2 is SVGEGT. There are 13 residues in the CDR3. The CDR3 region has the DNA TGTGCCAGCAGTTACTCGGAAGGGAGTGTCCAGCATTTT. It codes for CASSYSEGSVQHF.

In this sample, this clonotype turned up a few times. The CDR3 coding sequence is TGCGCCAGCAGCCAAGTTGGCGGGGATTACAATGAGCAGTTCTTC. Protein: CASSQVGGDYNEQFF. J is TRBJ2-1 and V is TRBV4-1; tentatively, D is TRBD2 (6 bases). Germline-derived CDR1 and CDR2 are MGHRA and YSYEKL. The CDR3 loop spans 15 amino acids. The germline V and J ends were trimmed by 1 base and 4 bases, with 11 bases remaining between them.

The chain links TRBV18 to TRBJ2-4, with 12 positions matching TRBD1. Germline lookup yields CDR1 KGHSH and CDR2 LQKENI. The CDR3 has 20 residues. The J segment lost 0 bases and the V segment lost 4 bases, leaving 13 bases of the junction unmatched. The CDR3 region is CASSQAARDRGRLAKNIQYF. The CDR3 DNA sequence: TGTGCCAGCTCACAGGCGGCCCGGGACAGGGGGCGGCTAGCCAAAAACATTCAGTACTTC.

Only a few counts were recorded for this clonotype. The CDR3 region is CSAEVAGGEDEQFF. DNA of the CDR3: TGCAGTGCCGAGGTAGCGGGGGGCGAAGATGAGCAGTTCTTC. The chain combines TRBV20-1 with TRBJ2-1; 10 bases map to TRBD2. Germline-derived CDR1 and CDR2 are DFQATT and SNEGSKA (reference sequence). The CDR3 sequence is 14 residues long. The V gene end was trimmed by 6 bases and the J gene end by 8 bases; junction bases not matched to a gene: 10.

The rearrangement joins TRBV7-9 to TRBJ1-1; 7 nucleotides agree with TRBD1. Germline CDR1 reads SEHNR; CDR2 reads FQNEAQ (reference sequence). The trim removed 5 bases at V and 5 bases at J, leaving 8 bases unmatched. The CDR3 spans 14 residues. In DNA, the CDR3 is TGTGCCAGCAGCGCCCGAACAGGGGAAACTGAAGCTTTCTTT. Translated: CASSARTGETEAFF. The variable domain in full, with the rest retrieved from reference TRBV7-9 and TRBJ1-1, is DTGVSQNPRHKITKRGQNVTFRCDPISEHNRLYWYRQTLGQGPEFLTYFQNEAQLEKSRLLSDRFSAERPKGSFSTLEIQRTEQGDSAMYLCASSARTGETEAFFGQGTRLTVV.

This clonotype was observed a handful of times. The V call is TRBV7-2, the J call TRBJ2-5; 11 bases align to TRBD1. This CDR3 has 16 amino acids. Germline V gene lookup returns CDR1 SGHTA and CDR2 FQGNSA. V dropped 3 bases and J dropped 5; count of bases not matched to a gene: 8. Here the CDR3 reads CASSLDPGQGVETQYF. The CDR3 DNA is TGTGCCAGCAGCTTGGACCCGGGACAGGGGGTGGAGACCCAGTACTTC. Variable domain in full (rest from reference TRBV7-2 and TRBJ2-5): GAGVSQSPSNKVTEKGKDVELRCDPISGHTALYWYRQSLGQGLEFLIYFQGNSAPDKSGLPSDRFSAERTGGSVSTLTIQRTQQEDSAVYLCASSLDPGQGVETQYFGPGTRLLVL.